There are a few counts of the clone carrying this TCR beta chain. The data were taken from a study of T-cell memory formation after mild COVID-19. Trimming stripped 1 base from V and 5 bases from J, with 14 bases between. The CDR3 covers 16 residues. Germline lookup yields CDR1 SGHTA and CDR2 FQGTGA. MiXCR was run by TCRdb on the 5' RACE reads, yielding one entry per CDR3 protein. The sample holds around 250,000 distinct CDR3 sequences, 15% to 20% seen once. This rearrangement joins TRBV7-3 to TRBJ2-2, with D maybe TRBD1 (5 bases). The sequencing sample was made of PBMCs or a T cell subset sorted from them (not recorded which). This TCR came from a man aged 18 to 35 who had mild COVID-19 (a few samples of this study predate the infection). Cell type and time point are not known. The CDR3 protein is CASSLIRRGETGELFF. The CDR3 bases are TGTGCCAGCAGCTTAATTCGAAGGGGTGAAACCGGGGAGCTGTTTTTT.